A selection of T cell receptor beta chains follows, all from one sample in a study of regulatory T cells in long-lasting Graves disease. In TCRdb, the multiplex PCR reads were re-called with MiXCR into one record per CDR3 protein. The sample has around 450,000 distinct CDR3 sequences, under 15% seen once. This sample was also put to use in a study of T cells in Graves' hyperthyroidism and ophthalmopathy.

This specimen was peripheral blood mononuclear cells (PBMCs), taken at new diagnosis, from a patient treated with antithyroid drugs. The receptors here all came from a woman aged 25 to 39 with Graves disease. The conserved cysteine and the conserved F or W are not part of the CDR3 here. Size values are once, few and many counts, or a class for expanded clones, and some rows have none.

v_call	clone_size	cdr3_length	j_call	cdr3_aa
TRBV7-2	-	13	TRBJ1-5	ASSLIEDINQPQH
TRBV3-1	-	12	TRBJ1-3	ASSTAGMWNTIY
TRBV3-1	-	12	TRBJ2-7	ASSQDLAGAEQY
TRBV6-5	many	12	TRBJ1-2	ASSYSRGSYGYT
TRBV20-1	many	14	TRBJ2-5	SARLLTSGSGETQY
TRBV5-6	-	14	TRBJ2-7	ASSMRPGTGSYEQY
TRBV6-1	many	12	TRBJ2-2	ASKWTGYTGELF
TRBV29-1	-	12	TRBJ2-5	SVVGGTVQETQY
TRBV28	many	13	TRBJ2-7	ASSSPGTYSYEQY
TRBV5-1	-	14	TRBJ1-4	ASSSRQVGTNEKLF
TRBV5-5	-	14	TRBJ2-3	ASSTRQGQSTDTQY
TRBV5-1	many	15	TRBJ2-7	ASSLAGEGARGYEQY
TRBV7-9	-	15	TRBJ2-1	ASSFQTSGSFYNEQF
TRBV7-9	few	11	TRBJ2-3	ASSPRGGIGVF
TRBV28	-	14	TRBJ2-2	ASSPIWGFNTGELF
TRBV20-1	few	10	TRBJ2-4	SARSSGERGI
TRBV2	many	12	TRBJ2-5	ASGTGGPQETQY
TRBV13	-	13	TRBJ2-1	ASSLRGRPYNEQF
TRBV12-3/TRBV12-4	many	11	TRBJ2-7	ASSRPPGFEQY
TRBV6-4	-	11	TRBJ1-2	ATTVGTNYGYT
TRBV9	many	12	TRBJ2-7	ASSGTSGTHEQY
TRBV7-6	-	14	TRBJ1-5	ASSLGHRGGYQPQH
TRBV30	many	14	TRBJ2-2	AWSRIGTANTGELF
TRBV29-1	-	14	TRBJ2-6	SVPTVGRSGANVLT
TRBV5-1	-	14	TRBJ1-1	ASSLSGSFAYTEAF
TRBV5-1	-	16	TRBJ1-3	ASSEDGTGSFPGNTIY
TRBV28	many	12	TRBJ1-1	ASSTQGVQTEAF
TRBV6-4	many	12	TRBJ1-4	ASSPGGGNEKLF
TRBV24-1	few	14	TRBJ2-5	ATSPTQQGLGETQY
TRBV11-1	many	16	TRBJ2-1	ASSLTLAGGRSYNEQF
TRBV5-1	many	12	TRBJ2-5	ASSLQSSQETQY
TRBV28	few	13	TRBJ2-5	ASSHPGTGGETQY
TRBV13	-	13	TRBJ2-7	ASSKGLAGGNEQY
TRBV6-5	many	13	TRBJ2-7	ASSYGGGGSYEQY
TRBV3-1	many	15	TRBJ2-3	ASSQGVAGGSTDTQY
TRBV10-1	few	13	TRBJ2-2	ASSQGSGINGELF
TRBV6-1	many	13	TRBJ2-1	ASSGASGSRNEQF
TRBV13	many	10	TRBJ2-3	ASSLEADTQY
TRBV6-5	-	12	TRBJ2-1	ASSYSEGGNEQF
TRBV29-1	many	13	TRBJ1-3	SVAQDRISGNTIY
TRBV30	many	13	TRBJ2-1	AWSVGGSSYNEQF
TRBV12-3/TRBV12-4	many	13	TRBJ1-3	ASSLWDNSGNTIY
TRBV14	many	13	TRBJ2-7	ASSQGIGYSYEQY
TRBV20-1	few	14	TRBJ2-1	SAPRTSGRGGNEQF
TRBV5-1	-	12	TRBJ2-2	ASGPPADTGELF
TRBV11-2	many	12	TRBJ2-5	ASSLRGIQETQY
TRBV7-3	many	13	TRBJ2-7	ASSWGAWGSYEQY
TRBV5-1	many	11	TRBJ2-5	ASSLNGEETQY
TRBV24-1	many	10	TRBJ1-1	ATSEFTGRYF
TRBV5-6	few	12	TRBJ2-7	ASSSYRSSYEQY
TRBV7-2	-	16	TRBJ2-4	ASSPGDRPGVAKNIQY
TRBV3-1	many	11	TRBJ2-1	ASSQGEASEQF
TRBV11-2	few	13	TRBJ2-7	ASSLGFTRGREQY
TRBV5-1	many	10	TRBJ2-7	ASSLDGREQY